These 20 T cell receptor beta chains came from one sample sequenced in a study of response to subunit inactivated influenza vaccine. TCRdb re-called the RT-PCR reads with MiXCR, one entry per CDR3 protein. The table has around 190,000 distinct CDR3 sequences, around 15% seen once. The sequences come from CD8+ T cells sorted from PBMCs, collected more than 4 days after vaccination. Receptors originate from a man aged 50 to 60 who received an inactivated influenza vaccine.

This clonotype was seen repeatedly, ten times or more. The chain links TRBV7-9 to TRBJ2-7; D perhaps matches TRBD1 (5 bases). Germline values: CDR1 SEHNR, CDR2 FQNEAQ (reference sequence). The CDR3 covers 16 residues. V was shortened by 5 bases and J by 6 bases, with 23 bases between the two germline ends. As DNA, the CDR3 is TGTGCCAGCAGCCCATCTTCCTCGATCTTAAGGGGCGAGCAGTACTTC. Its protein product is CASSPSSSILRGEQYF.

The sample holds a few counts of this clonotype. DNA of the CDR3: TGCGCCAGCAGCTCGCGACAGCAGGGGCCCCTCCACTTT. Its protein is CASSSRQQGPLHF. The chain carries TRBV4-1 and TRBJ1-6; possibly TRBD1 for D (6 bases). V was pared by 5 bases and J by 13 bases, with 15 bases between. Germline CDR1 and CDR2: MGHRA and YSYEKL. This CDR3 region has 13 residues.

CDR3 sequence (DNA): TGTGCCAGCAGCAAAACTCGACTGAAAGGATCCCTCCTTAATGAAAAACTGTTTTTT. Protein: CASSKTRLKGSLLNEKLFF. J is TRBJ1-4 and V is TRBV11-1; D is undetermined. Germline values: CDR1 SGHAT, CDR2 FQDESV (reference sequence). V was clipped by 5 bases and J by 4 bases, with 26 bases between them. CDR3 length: 19 amino acids.

V usage is TRBV18 and J usage is TRBJ2-1; 8 bases map to TRBD2. CDR1 KGHSH and CDR2 LQKENI come from the germline V gene. The trim removed 4 bases at V and 4 bases at J, leaving 12 bases unmatched. The CDR3 is 17 residues long. CDR3 region: CASSLYQSSGLYNEQFF. The DNA for the CDR3 is TGTGCCAGCTCACTTTATCAGTCTAGCGGGCTTTACAATGAGCAGTTCTTC.

This clonotype was found a few times. The chain recombines TRBV27 with TRBJ2-1; 12 bases map to TRBD2. With 0 bases clipped from V and 3 bases from J, the junction kept 12 bases outside the gene matches. Germline CDR1 reads MNHEY; CDR2 reads SMNVEV (reference sequence). The CDR3 extends over 20 amino acids. This CDR3 is CASSLSRASGRALGYNEQFF. The CDR3 DNA reads TGTGCCAGCAGTTTATCAAGGGCTAGCGGGAGGGCCCTGGGCTACAATGAGCAGTTCTTC.

This clonotype showed up just a few times. The chain couples TRBV12-3 or TRBV12-4 to TRBJ1-1; 9 bases are shared with TRBD1. The CDR3 is made up of 13 amino acids. Trimming at V came to 5 bases and at J to 6 bases, leaving 4 bases not matched to a gene. The CDR3 sequence: CASSTNRGPEAFF. As DNA, the CDR3 is TGTGCCAGCAGTACGAACAGGGGGCCTGAAGCTTTCTTT.

In its sample, this clonotype was seen a few times. V gene TRBV27 combines with J gene TRBJ2-1, with TRBD2 as a possible D gene (5 bases). Germline-derived CDR1 and CDR2 are MNHEY and SMNVEV (reference sequence). V gave up 5 bases and J gave up 8 bases, with 16 bases separating them. The CDR3 is 14 residues long. As DNA, the CDR3 is TGTGCCAGCAGTCCTTCGATTGCGGGCGATGAGCAGTTCTTC. Amino acid sequence: CASSPSIAGDEQFF.

This clonotype was counted only a few times. The chain recombines TRBV6-2 or TRBV6-3 with TRBJ2-1; D is possibly TRBD2 (6 bases). CDR3 length: 18 residues. V was pared by 2 bases and J by 1 base, with 18 bases between. From germline, CDR1 is MNHEY and CDR2 SVGEGT. CDR3: CASSYERAGDYSYNEQFF. CDR3 coding DNA: TGTGCCAGCAGTTACGAGCGGGCGGGTGATTATTCCTACAATGAGCAGTTCTTC.

The genes are TRBV6-2 or TRBV6-3 and TRBJ2-5, with 7 nucleotides matching TRBD2. Germline V gives CDR1 MNHEY, CDR2 SVGEGT. The CDR3 sequence is 14 residues long. The junction had 5 bases not matched to a gene; V was cut back by 5 bases and J by 2 bases. The CDR3: CASSLADRQETQYF. The DNA of the CDR3 is TGTGCCAGCAGTCTAGCGGACCGACAAGAGACCCAGTACTTC.

This clonotype appeared many times. DNA of the CDR3: TGCGCCAGCAGCTTGAATAGCGGGAACCCCTACAATGAGCAGTTCTTC. As protein: CASSLNSGNPYNEQFF. The chain employs TRBV5-1 and TRBJ2-1; 8 nucleotides align to TRBD2. Germline loops: CDR1 SGHRS, CDR2 YFSETQ. Trimming took 1 base from V and 2 from J; bases not matched to a gene: 5. The CDR3 length is 16 residues.

This clonotype was seen repeatedly, ten times or more. The J gene is TRBJ1-6, the V gene TRBV4-2, with D unclear. Trimming pared 4 bases from V and 1 base from J, leaving 14 bases between. Per germline, CDR1 LGHNA and CDR2 YNFKEQ. The CDR3 has 17 residues. The CDR3 loop reads CASSPRASGSYNSPLHF. Written as DNA, the CDR3 is TGTGCCAGCAGCCCCCGGGCCTCGGGGTCCTATAATTCACCCCTCCACTTT.

In its sample, this clonotype was seen a few times. The rearrangement joins TRBV21-1 to TRBJ1-1. TRBV21-1 is reported as a pseudogene. CDR3 length: 9 amino acids. This CDR3 is CASSKRRGF. The CDR3 coding sequence is TGTGCCAGCAGCAAAAGACGGGGCTTT.

V is TRBV9 and J is TRBJ2-1, with unresolved D. The ends were cut back, 0 bases at V and 10 bases at J, with 17 bases in the middle. Per the germline V gene, CDR1 is SGDLS and CDR2 is YYNGEE. This CDR3 is built from 15 residues. The CDR3, as DNA: TGTGCCAGCAGCGTAGCTCTAAGTCCCTTTGGCGAGCAGTTCTTC. This gives the protein CASSVALSPFGEQFF. Full variable domain (remainder filled in from reference TRBV9 and TRBJ2-1): DSGVTQTPKHLITATGQRVTLRCSPRSGDLSVYWYQQSLDQGLQFLIQYYNGEERAKGNILERFSAQQFPDLHSELNLSSLELGDSALYFCASSVALSPFGEQFFGPGTRLTVL.

The V call is TRBV10-3, the J call TRBJ2-1; TRBD1 matches at 7 bases. The CDR3 runs 16 residues. V lost 2 bases to trimming and J lost 6 bases; unmatched junction nucleotides: 10. CDR1 is ENHRY and CDR2 is SYGVKD in the germline V gene. This CDR3 reads CAISELNRGLANEQFF. In nucleotides, the CDR3 is TGTGCCATCAGTGAGCTTAACAGGGGTTTAGCCAATGAGCAGTTCTTC.

This clonotype has a handful of counts. CDR3 bases: TGTGCCAGCAGCCGACCGGGACAGAACACTGAAGCTTTCTTT. Its translation is CASSRPGQNTEAFF. The rearrangement joins TRBV3-1 to TRBJ1-1; D might be TRBD1 (6 bases). The CDR3 has 14 residues. Germline CDR1 LGHDT, CDR2 YNNKEL (reference sequence). The germline V and J ends were trimmed by 4 bases and 1 base, with 10 bases remaining between them.

This chain uses TRBV6-2 or TRBV6-3 with TRBJ2-1; no clear D. The V end was cut by 6 bases, the J end by 6 bases, with 12 bases between. The CDR3 is 13 amino acids. CDR1 and CDR2 from the germline V gene are MNHEY and SVGEGT. The CDR3 sequence: CASSKASFNEQFF. CDR3 nucleotides: TGTGCCAGCAGCAAGGCGTCGTTCAATGAGCAGTTCTTC.

Ten or more counts support this clonotype. The V and J genes are TRBV10-3 and TRBJ2-7; D is unresolved. CDR3 size: 13 residues. From germline, CDR1 is ENHRY and CDR2 SYGVKD. V lost 3 bases to trimming and J lost 0 bases, with 6 bases between them. The CDR3, as DNA: TGTGCCATCAGTGATGGTAGCTCCTACGAGCAGTACTTC. Translation gives CAISDGSSYEQYF.

The sample holds a few counts of this clonotype. The rearrangement links TRBV28 to TRBJ2-2; TRBD2 matches at 7 bases. This CDR3 has 19 amino acids. With 2 bases clipped from V and 3 bases from J, the junction kept 15 bases outside the gene matches. The germline V gene encodes CDR1 MDHEN and CDR2 SYDVKM. The chain's CDR3 is CASSLGLVYVHFDTGELFF. The CDR3 region has the DNA TGTGCCAGCAGTTTAGGACTAGTATACGTCCACTTTGACACCGGGGAGCTGTTTTTT.

The rearrangement joins TRBV4-1 to TRBJ1-6; D gene uncertain. The CDR3 spans 13 residues. V was clipped by 0 bases and J by 7 bases, with 4 bases between them. Germline lookup yields CDR1 MGHRA and CDR2 YSYEKL. In nucleotides, the CDR3 is TGCGCCAGCAGCCAAGAGGGGAATTCACCCCTCCACTTT. Translating it yields CASSQEGNSPLHF.

The chain employs TRBV7-8 and TRBJ2-7; the D gene is possibly TRBD2 (5 bases). CDR1 SGHVS and CDR2 FQNEAQ come from the germline V gene. The CDR3 contains 20 residues. V lost 7 bases to trimming and J lost 0 bases, with 31 bases between them. The CDR3: CASIKHTRTMGGSSSYEQYF. The CDR3 DNA is TGTGCCAGCATCAAGCACACAAGAACAATGGGCGGGTCGAGCTCCTACGAGCAGTACTTC.